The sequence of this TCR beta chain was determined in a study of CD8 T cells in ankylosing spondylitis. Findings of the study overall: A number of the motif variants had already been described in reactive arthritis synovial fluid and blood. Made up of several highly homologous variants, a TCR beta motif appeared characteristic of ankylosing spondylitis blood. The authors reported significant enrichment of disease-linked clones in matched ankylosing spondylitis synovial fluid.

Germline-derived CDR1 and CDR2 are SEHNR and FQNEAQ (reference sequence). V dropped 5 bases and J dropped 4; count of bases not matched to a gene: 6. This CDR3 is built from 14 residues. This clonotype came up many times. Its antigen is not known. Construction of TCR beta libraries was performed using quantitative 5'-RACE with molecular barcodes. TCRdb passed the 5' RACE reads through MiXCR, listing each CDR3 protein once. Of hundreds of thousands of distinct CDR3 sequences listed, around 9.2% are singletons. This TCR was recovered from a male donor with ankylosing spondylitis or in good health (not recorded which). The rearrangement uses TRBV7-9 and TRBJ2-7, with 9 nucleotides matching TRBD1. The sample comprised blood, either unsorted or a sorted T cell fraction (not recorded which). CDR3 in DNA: TGTGCCAGCAGCCCCCGGGACAGGGCTTACGAGCAGTACTTC. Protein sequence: CASSPRDRAYEQYF.